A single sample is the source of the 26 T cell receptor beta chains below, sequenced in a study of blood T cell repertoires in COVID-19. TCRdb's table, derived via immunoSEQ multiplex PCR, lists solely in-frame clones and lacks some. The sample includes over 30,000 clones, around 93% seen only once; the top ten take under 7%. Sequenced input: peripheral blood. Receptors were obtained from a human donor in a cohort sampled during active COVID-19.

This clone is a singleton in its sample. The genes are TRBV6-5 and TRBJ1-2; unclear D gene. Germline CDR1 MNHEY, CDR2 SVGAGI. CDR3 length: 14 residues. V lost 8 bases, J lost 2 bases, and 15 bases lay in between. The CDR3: CASHPWEGNYGYTF. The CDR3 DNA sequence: TGTGCCAGCCACCCCTGGGAGGGCAACTATGGCTACACCTTC.

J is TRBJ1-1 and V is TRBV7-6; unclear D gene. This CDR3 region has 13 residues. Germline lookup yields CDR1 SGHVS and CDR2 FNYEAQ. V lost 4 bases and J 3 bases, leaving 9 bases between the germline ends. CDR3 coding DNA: TGTGCCAGCAGCTCACTAAGCGACACTGAAGCTTTCTTT. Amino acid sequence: CASSSLSDTEAFF.

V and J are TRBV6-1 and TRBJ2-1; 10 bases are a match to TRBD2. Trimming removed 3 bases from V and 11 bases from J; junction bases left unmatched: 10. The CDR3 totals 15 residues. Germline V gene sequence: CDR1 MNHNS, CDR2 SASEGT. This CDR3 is CASSDGLAGALKQFF. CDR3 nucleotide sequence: TGTGCCAGCAGTGACGGGCTAGCGGGAGCCCTAAAGCAGTTCTTC.

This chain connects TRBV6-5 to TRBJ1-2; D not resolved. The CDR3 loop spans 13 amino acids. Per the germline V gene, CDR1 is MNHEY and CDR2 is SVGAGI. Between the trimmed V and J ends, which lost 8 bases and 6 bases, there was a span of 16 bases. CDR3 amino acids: CASRLGLVHGYTF. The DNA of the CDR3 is TGTGCCAGCCGGCTAGGTTTGGTCCATGGCTACACCTTC.

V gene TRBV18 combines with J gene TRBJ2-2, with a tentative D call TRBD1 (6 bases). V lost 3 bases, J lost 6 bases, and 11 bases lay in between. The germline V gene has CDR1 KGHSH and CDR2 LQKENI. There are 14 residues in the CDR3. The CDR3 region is CASSPQGGAGELFF. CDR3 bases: TGTGCCAGCTCACCGCAAGGGGGAGCCGGGGAGCTGTTTTTT.

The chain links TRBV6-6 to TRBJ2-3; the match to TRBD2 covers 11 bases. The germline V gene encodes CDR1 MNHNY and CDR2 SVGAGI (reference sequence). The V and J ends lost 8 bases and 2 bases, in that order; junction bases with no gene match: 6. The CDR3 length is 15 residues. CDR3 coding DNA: TGTGCCAGCGCTCAACTAGCGGGGGTCACAGATACGCAGTATTTT. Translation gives CASAQLAGVTDTQYF.

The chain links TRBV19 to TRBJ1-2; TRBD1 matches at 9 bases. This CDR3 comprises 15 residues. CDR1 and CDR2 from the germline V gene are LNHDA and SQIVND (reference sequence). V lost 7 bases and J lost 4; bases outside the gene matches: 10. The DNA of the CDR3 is TGTGCCAGTACCTTCAGGGACAGGGACGCCTATGGCTACACCTTC. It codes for CASTFRDRDAYGYTF.

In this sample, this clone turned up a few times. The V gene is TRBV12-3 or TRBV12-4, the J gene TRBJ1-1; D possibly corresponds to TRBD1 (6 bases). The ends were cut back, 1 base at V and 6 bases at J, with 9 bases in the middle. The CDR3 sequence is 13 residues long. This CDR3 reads CASSLEGDAEAFF. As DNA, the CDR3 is TGTGCCAGCAGTTTAGAGGGGGATGCTGAAGCTTTCTTT.

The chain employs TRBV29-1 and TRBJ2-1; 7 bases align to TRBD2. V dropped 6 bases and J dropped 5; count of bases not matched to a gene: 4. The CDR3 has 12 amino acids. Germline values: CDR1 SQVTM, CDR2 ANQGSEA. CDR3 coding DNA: TGCAGCGTCCGCCTAGCGGACAATGAGCAGTTCTTC. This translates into CSVRLADNEQFF.

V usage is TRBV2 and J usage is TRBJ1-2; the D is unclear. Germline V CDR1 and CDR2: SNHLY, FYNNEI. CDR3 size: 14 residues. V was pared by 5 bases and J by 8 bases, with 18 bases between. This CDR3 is CASSTDTTLLGYTF. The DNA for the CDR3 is TGTGCCAGCAGTACCGACACGACCTTACTCGGCTACACCTTC. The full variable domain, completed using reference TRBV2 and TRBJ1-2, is EPEVTQTPSHQVTQMGQEVILRCVPISNHLYFYWYRQILGQKVEFLVSFYNNEISEKSEIFDDQFSVERPDGSNFTLKIRSTKLEDSAMYFCASSTDTTLLGYTFGSGTRLTVV.

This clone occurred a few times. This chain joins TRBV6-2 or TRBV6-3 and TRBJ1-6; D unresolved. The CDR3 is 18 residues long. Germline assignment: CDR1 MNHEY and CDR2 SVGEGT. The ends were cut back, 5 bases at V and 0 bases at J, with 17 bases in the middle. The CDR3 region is CASSKTSVEVSYNSPLHF. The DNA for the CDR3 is TGTGCCAGCAGTAAGACTTCAGTGGAGGTCTCCTATAATTCACCCCTCCACTTT.

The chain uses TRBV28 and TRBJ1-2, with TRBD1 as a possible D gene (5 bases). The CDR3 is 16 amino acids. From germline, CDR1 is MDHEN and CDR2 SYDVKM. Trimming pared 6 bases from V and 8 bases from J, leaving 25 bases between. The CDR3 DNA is TGTGCCAGCAGGGGGGGGGACCCTAGCCGTATGCTCGGCTACACCTTC. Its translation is CASRGGDPSRMLGYTF.

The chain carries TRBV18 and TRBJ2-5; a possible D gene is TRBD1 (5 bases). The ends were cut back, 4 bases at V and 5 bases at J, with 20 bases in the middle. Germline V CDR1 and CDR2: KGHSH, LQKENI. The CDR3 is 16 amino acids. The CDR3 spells CASSLIRQGIGETQYF. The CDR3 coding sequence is TGTGCCAGCTCACTCATCCGCCAGGGAATAGGGGAGACCCAGTACTTC.

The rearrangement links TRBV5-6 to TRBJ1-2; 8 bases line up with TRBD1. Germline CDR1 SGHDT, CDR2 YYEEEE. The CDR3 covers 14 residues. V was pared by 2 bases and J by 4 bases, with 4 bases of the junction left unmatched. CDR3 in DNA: TGTGCCAGCAGCTTCCAGGGGGCGATCTATGGCTACACCTTC. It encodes CASSFQGAIYGYTF.

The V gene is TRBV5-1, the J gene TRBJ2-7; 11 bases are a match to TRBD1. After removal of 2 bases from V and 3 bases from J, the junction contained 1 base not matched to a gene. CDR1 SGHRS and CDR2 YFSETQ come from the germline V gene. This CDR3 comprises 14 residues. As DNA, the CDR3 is TGCGCCAGCAGCTTTGGGACAGGGGGCTACGAGCAGTACGTC. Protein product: CASSFGTGGYEQYV.

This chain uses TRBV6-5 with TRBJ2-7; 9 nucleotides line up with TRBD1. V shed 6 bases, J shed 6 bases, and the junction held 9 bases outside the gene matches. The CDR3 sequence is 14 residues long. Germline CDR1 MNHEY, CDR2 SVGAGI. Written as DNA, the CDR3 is TGTGCCAGCAGCCAAACGGGGGACAGGGTCGAGCAGTACGTC. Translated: CASSQTGDRVEQYV.

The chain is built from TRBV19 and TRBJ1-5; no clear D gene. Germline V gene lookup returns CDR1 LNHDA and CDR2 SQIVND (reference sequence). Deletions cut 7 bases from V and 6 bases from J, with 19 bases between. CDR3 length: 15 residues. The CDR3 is CASISSAGSGQPQHF. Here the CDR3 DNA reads TGTGCCAGTATATCCAGCGCGGGGTCTGGTCAGCCCCAGCATTTT.

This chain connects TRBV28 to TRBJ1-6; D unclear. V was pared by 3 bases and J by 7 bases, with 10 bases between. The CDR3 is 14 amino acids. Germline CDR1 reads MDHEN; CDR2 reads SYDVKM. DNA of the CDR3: TGTGCCAGCAGTTTTGTCACGGGAAATTCACCCCTCCACTTT. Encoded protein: CASSFVTGNSPLHF.

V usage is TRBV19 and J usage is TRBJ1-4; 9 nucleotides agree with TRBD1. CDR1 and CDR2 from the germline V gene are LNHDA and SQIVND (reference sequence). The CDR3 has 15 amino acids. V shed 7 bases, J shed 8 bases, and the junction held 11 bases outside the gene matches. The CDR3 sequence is CASTNSGQGWEKLFF. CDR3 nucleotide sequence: TGTGCCAGTACCAACTCAGGACAGGGGTGGGAAAAACTGTTTTTT.

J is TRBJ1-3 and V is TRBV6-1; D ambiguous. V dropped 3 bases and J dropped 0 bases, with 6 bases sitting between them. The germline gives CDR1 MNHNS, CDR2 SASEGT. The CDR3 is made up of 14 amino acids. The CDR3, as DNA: TGTGCCAGCAGTGATGTCTACTCTGGAAACACCATATATTTT. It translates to CASSDVYSGNTIYF.

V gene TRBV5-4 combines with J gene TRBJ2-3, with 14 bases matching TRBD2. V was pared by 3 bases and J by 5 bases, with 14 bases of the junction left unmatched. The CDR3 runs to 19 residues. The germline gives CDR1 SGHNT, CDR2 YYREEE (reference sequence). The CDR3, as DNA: TGTGCCAGCAGCTCTAGACTAGCGGGGGGGTATCTATTGAGAGATACGCAGTATTTT. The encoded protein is CASSSRLAGGYLLRDTQYF.

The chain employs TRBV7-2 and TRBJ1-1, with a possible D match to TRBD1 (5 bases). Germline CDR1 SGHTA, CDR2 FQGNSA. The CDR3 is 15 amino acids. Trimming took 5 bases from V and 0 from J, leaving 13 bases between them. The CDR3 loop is CASSRYRSLNTEAFF. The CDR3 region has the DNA TGTGCCAGCAGCCGTTACAGGAGTTTGAACACTGAAGCTTTCTTT. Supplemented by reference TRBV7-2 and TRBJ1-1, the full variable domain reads GAGVSQSPSNKVTEKGKDVELRCDPISGHTALYWYRQSLGQGLEFLIYFQGNSAPDKSGLPSDRFSAERTGGSVSTLTIQRTQQEDSAVYLCASSRYRSLNTEAFFGQGTRLTVV.

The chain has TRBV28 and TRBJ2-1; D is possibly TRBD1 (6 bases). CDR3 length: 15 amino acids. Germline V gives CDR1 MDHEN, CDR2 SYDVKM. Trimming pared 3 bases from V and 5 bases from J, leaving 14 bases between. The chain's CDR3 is CASSLLPGTNNEQFF. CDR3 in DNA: TGTGCCAGCAGTTTGTTACCCGGGACAAACAATGAGCAGTTCTTC.

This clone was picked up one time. In DNA, the CDR3 is TGTGCCAGCAGGAAATCTAATAGCGGGGGTGAGCAGTTCTTC. The encoded protein is CASRKSNSGGEQFF. The chain couples TRBV11-2 to TRBJ2-1; 9 bases align to TRBD2. With V trimmed by 6 bases and J by 9 bases, 9 bases remained unmatched. The CDR3 length is 14 residues. Germline loops: CDR1 SGHAT, CDR2 FQNNGV.

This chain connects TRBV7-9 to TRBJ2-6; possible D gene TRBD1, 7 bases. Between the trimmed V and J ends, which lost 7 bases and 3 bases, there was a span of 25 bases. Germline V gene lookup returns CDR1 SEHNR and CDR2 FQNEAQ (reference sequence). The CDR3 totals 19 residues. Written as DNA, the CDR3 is TGTGCCAGCACCAACCCCGTAGGGGGCCGAGCGGGTGGGGCCAACGTCCTGACTTTC. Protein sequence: CASTNPVGGRAGGANVLTF.

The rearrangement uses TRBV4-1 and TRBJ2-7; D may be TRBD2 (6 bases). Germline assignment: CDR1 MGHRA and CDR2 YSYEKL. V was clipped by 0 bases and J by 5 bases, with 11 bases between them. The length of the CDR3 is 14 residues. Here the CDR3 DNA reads TGCGCCAGCAGCCAAGATAAAGGAGGGAACGAGCAGTACGTC. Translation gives CASSQDKGGNEQYV.